The clone carrying this T cell receptor (beta chain) has only a few counts. The antigen is not known. The CDR3 has 11 amino acids. Germline V gene sequence: CDR1 MNHEY, CDR2 SMNVEV (reference sequence). V dropped 6 bases and J dropped 5 bases, with 8 bases sitting between them. This sample stems from a study of shared clonotypes between healthy human individuals. Across the whole study: CD4 naive and memory got three plates each, CD8 naive two, CD8 memory one.

Only in-frame clones appear in the TCRdb table, and some are missing; sequencing was by immunoSEQ multiplex PCR. The sample consists of more than 500,000 clones, around 95% of them appearing once. CD45RO-negative CD8 cells positively selected for CCR7 made up the naive population, which excluded terminally differentiated effector memory CD45RA+ cells. Study results and caveats: Memory subsets generally showed smaller estimated richness than naive subsets did. Non-shared clonotypes were found to have lower generation probabilities than the clonotypes that were shared by all four of the sorted-subset donors.

Source material: naive CD8+ T cells sorted from blood. This TCR came from a woman in her 30s in good health. The rearrangement links TRBV27 to TRBJ2-7; D is undetermined. The DNA of the CDR3 is TGTGCCAGCAGGCATGGGAACGAGCAGTACTTC. This sequence encodes CASRHGNEQYF.